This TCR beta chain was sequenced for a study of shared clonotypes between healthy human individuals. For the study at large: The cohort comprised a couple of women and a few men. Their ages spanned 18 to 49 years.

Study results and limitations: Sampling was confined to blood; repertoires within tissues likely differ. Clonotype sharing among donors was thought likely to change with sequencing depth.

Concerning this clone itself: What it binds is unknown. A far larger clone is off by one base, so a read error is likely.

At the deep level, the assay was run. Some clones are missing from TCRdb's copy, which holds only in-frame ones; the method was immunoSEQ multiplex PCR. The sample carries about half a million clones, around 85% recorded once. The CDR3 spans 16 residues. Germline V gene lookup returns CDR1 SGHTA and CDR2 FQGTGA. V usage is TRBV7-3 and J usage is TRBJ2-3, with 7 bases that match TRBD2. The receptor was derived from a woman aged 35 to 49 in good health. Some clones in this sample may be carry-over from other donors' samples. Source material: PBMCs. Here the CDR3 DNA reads TGTGCCAGCAGCTTAACGGGAGGGGCGAGCATAGATACGCAGTATTTT. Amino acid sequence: CASSLTGGASIDTQYF.